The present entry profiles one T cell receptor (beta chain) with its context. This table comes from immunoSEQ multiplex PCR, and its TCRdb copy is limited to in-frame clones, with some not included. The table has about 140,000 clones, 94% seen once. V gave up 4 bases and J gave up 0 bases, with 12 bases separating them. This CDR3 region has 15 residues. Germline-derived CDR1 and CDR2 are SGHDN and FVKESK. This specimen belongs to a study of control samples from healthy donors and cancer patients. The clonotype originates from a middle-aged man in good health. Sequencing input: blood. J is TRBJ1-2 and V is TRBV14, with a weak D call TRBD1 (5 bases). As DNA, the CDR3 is TGTGCCAGCAGCCGACAGACTTCATCTAACTATGGCTACACCTTC. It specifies CASSRQTSSNYGYTF. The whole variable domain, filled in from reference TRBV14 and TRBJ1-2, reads EAGVTQFPSHSVIEKGQTVTLRCDPISGHDNLYWYRRVMGKEIKFLLHFVKESKQDESGMPNNRFLAERTGGTYSTLKVQPAELEDSGVYFCASSRQTSSNYGYTFGSGTRLTVV.